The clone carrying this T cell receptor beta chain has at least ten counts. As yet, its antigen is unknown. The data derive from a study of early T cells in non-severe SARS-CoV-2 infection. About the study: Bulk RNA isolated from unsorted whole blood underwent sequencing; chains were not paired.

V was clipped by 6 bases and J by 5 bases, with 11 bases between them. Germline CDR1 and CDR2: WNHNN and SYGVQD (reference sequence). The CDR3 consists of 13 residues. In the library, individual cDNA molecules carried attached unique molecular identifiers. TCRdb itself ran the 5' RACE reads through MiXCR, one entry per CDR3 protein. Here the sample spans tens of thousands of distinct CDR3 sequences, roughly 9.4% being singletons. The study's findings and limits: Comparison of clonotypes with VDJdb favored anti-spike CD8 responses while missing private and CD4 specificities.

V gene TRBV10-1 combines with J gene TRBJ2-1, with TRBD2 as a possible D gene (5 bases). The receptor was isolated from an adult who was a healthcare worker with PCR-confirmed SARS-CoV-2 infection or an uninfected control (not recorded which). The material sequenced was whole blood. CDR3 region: CASRSTRNNEQFF. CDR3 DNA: TGCGCCAGCAGAAGTACTAGAAACAATGAGCAGTTCTTC.